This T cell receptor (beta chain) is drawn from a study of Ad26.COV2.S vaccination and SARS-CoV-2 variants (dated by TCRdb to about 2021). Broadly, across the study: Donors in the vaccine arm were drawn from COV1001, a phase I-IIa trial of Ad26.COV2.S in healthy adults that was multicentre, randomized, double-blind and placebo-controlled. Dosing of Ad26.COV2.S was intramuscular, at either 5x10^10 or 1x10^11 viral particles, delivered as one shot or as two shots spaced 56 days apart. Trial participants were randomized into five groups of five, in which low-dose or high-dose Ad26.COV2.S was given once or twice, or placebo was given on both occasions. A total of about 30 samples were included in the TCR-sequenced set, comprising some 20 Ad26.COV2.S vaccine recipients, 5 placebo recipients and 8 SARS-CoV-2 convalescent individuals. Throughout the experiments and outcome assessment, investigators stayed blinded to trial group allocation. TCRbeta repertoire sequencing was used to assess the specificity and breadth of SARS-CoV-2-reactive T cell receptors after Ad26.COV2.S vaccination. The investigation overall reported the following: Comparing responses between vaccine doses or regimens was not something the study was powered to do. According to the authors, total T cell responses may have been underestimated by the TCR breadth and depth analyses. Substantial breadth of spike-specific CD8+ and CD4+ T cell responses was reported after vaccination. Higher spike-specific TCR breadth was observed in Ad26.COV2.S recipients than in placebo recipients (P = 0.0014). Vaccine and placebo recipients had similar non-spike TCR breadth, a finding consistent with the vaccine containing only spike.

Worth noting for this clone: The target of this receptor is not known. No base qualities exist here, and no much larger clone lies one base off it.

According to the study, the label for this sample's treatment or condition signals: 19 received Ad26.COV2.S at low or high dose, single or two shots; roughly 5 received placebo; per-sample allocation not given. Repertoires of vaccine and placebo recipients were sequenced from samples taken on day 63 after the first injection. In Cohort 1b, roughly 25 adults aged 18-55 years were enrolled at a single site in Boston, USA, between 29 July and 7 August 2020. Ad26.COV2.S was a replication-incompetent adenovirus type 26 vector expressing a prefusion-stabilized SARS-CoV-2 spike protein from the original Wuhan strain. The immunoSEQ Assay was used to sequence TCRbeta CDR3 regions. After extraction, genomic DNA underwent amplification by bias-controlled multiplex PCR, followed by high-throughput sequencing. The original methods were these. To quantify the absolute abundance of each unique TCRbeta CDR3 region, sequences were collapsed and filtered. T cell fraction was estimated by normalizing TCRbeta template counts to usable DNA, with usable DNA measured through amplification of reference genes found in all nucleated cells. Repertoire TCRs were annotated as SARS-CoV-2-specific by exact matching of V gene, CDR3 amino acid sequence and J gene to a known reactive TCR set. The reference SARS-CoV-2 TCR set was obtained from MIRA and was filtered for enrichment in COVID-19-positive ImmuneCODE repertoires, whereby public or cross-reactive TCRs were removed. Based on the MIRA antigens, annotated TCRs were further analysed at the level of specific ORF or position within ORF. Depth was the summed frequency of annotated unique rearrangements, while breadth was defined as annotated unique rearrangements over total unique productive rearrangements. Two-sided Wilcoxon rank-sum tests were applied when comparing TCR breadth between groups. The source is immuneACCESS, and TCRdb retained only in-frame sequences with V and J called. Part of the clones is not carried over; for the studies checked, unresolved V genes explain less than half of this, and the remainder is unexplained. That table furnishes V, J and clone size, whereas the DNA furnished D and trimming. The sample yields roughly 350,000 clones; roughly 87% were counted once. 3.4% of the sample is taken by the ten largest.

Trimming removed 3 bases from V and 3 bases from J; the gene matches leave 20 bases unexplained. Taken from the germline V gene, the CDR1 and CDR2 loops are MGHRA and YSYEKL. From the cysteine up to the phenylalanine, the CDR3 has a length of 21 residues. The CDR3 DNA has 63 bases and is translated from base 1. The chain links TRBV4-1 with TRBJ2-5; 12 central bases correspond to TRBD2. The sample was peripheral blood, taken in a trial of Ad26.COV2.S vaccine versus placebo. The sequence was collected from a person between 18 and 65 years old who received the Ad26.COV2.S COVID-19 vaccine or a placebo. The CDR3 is CASSQFLRLAGGISSEETQYF. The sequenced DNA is TGCGCCAGCAGCCAGTTTTTAAGGCTAGCGGGGGGGATCTCGTCTGAAGAGACCCAGTACTTC.